The subject of this entry is one TCR beta chain. The sample is drawn from a study of blood T cell repertoires in COVID-19. Sequenced by immunoSEQ multiplex PCR; TCRdb stores in-frame clones only, minus some. The sample lists roughly 250,000 clones, just over 90% seen once, with around 1.8% in the top ten. Germline values: CDR1 SNHLY, CDR2 FYNNEI. V lost 6 bases, J lost 7 bases, and 8 bases stayed unmatched. The CDR3 covers 13 residues. The receptor was isolated from a woman between 18 and 29 years old who had recovered from COVID-19. The genes are TRBV2 and TRBJ1-2; 7 nucleotides align to TRBD1. The sample was PBMCs or T cells enriched from blood (not recorded which). The CDR3 protein is CASSTGDRGGYTF. CDR3 DNA: TGTGCCAGCAGCACAGGGGATCGAGGTGGCTACACCTTC.